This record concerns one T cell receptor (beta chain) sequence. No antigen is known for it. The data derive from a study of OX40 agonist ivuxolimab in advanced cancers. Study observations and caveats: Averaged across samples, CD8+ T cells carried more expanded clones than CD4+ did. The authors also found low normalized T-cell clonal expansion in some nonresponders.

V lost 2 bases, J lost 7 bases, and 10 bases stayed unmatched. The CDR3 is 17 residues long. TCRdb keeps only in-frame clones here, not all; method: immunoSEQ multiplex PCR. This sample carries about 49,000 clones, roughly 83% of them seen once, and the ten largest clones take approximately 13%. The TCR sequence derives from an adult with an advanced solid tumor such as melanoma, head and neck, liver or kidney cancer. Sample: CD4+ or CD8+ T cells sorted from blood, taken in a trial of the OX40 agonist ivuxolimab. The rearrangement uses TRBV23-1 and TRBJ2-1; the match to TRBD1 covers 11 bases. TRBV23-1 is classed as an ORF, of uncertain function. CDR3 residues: CASSQRPGQGVENEQFF. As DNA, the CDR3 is TGCGCCAGCAGTCAACGACCGGGACAGGGGGTGGAGAATGAGCAGTTCTTC.